The T cell receptor (beta chain) described here comes from a study of cytomegalovirus exposure and HLA in healthy donors. General study results and limits: Some V segments, including TRBV6-2 and TRBV6-3, were excluded as indistinguishable.

Worth noting for this clone: Its antigen is still unknown.

V gave up 5 bases and J gave up 10 bases, with 21 bases separating them. Germline V lookup: CDR1 SGHTA, CDR2 FQGTGA. There are 15 residues in the CDR3. In the PCR, 60 Vbeta and 13 Jbeta primers were used. TCRdb's copy holds only in-frame clones and misses some; the assay was immunoSEQ multiplex PCR. The data show 55,000 to 70,000 clones, with 86% seen just once and roughly 2% held by the top ten. This receptor was identified in a woman in her twenties or thirties in good health and CMV-seronegative. This rearrangement joins TRBV7-3 to TRBJ2-1; D might be TRBD2 (6 bases). What was sequenced was PBMCs. The CDR3 sequence: CASSPGRGLAQEQFF. The CDR3 coding sequence is TGTGCCAGCAGCCCGGGTCGGGGGTTGGCACAGGAGCAGTTCTTC.